The T cell receptor beta chain under discussion was sequenced for a study of regulatory T cells in long-lasting Graves disease. Study-wide findings and caveats: The number of shared public clonotypes was higher in persistent patients (about 2,700) than new patients (over 900). Results may be inaccurate due to the small sample size.

This clonotype has only a few counts. Antigen specificity is unknown. Arm-PCR of CDR3 regions and iRepertoire HTBI primers were used to build TCR beta libraries. TCRdb ran MiXCR on the multiplex PCR reads and lists one entry per CDR3 protein. Of some 430,000 distinct CDR3 sequences in the sample, around a fifth are singletons; the top ten hold about 7%. Germline CDR1 is SEHNR and CDR2 is FQNEAQ (reference sequence). V lost 4 bases and J 3 bases, leaving 9 bases between the germline ends. The CDR3 runs 13 residues. Time point here: persistent/refractory GD, antithyroid drugs over 5 years with positive TRAb. PBMC RNA served as the TCR library source. Graves' disease diagnosis used American Thyroid Association guidelines.

The J gene is TRBJ1-1, the V gene TRBV7-9; unclear D gene. This receptor was obtained from a female donor with Graves disease. The sample in question was peripheral blood mononuclear cells (PBMCs), obtained when the disease was refractory, from a patient treated with antithyroid drugs. CDR3 sequence: CASSSLRDTEAFF. The DNA of the CDR3 is TGTGCCAGCAGCTCGCTACGGGACACTGAAGCTTTCTTT.